This is a list of T cell receptor beta chains from one sample in a study of T-cell memory formation after mild COVID-19. One entry per CDR3 protein, called by TCRdb with MiXCR from the 5' RACE reads. The sample shows 350,000 to 500,000 distinct CDR3 sequences, 18% of them seen only once. Source material: PBMCs or a T cell subset sorted from them (not recorded which). These receptors were collected from a young man who had mild COVID-19 (a few samples of this study predate the infection). Cell type and time point are not known. Both conserved end residues are part of each CDR3. A D gene is named only where the DNA matches it firmly. The size of a clone is reported for some rows only, either as once, few or many, or as a class for expanded clones.

V gene	clone size	J gene	D gene	CDR3 protein	CDR3 DNA
TRBV9	many	TRBJ1-1	TRBD1	CASSRLTGASGTEAFF	TGTGCCAGCAGCAGGCTGACAGGGGCATCGGGGACTGAAGCTTTCTTT
TRBV12-3/TRBV12-4	once	TRBJ1-6	TRBD1	CASSLRTGGVSPLHF	TGTGCCAGCAGTTTACGGACAGGGGGCGTTTCACCCCTCCACTTT
TRBV12-3/TRBV12-4	few	TRBJ2-1	-	CASSLWDTPDNEQFF	TGTGCCAGCAGTTTATGGGACACTCCCGACAATGAGCAGTTCTTC
TRBV7-8	few	TRBJ1-5	-	CATVALGGQPQHF	TGTGCCACCGTTGCGTTGGGTGGTCAGCCCCAGCATTTT
TRBV4-3	many	TRBJ2-7	-	CASSQDGGRPIYEQYF	TGCGCCAGCAGCCAAGATGGGGGCCGCCCTATTTACGAGCAGTACTTC
TRBV5-1	many	TRBJ2-5	-	CASSLDGTQETQYF	TGCGCCAGCAGCTTGGACGGGACTCAAGAGACCCAGTACTTC
TRBV20-1	few	TRBJ2-7	TRBD2	CSAREGVTGTSAIRSSYEQYF	TGCAGTGCTAGAGAGGGGGTCACCGGGACTAGCGCAATCCGGAGCTCCTACGAGCAGTACTTC
TRBV7-2	-	TRBJ2-3	-	CASSLDGSRDTQYF	TGTGCCAGCAGCTTAGACGGATCGAGAGATACGCAGTATTTT
TRBV27	-	TRBJ2-7	TRBD2	CASSFGSGGLHF	TGTGCCAGCAGTTTCGGTAGCGGGGGTCTCCACTTC
TRBV10-3	few	TRBJ1-6	TRBD1	CAISLTGGSSPLHF	TGTGCCATCAGTTTGACAGGGGGTTCTTCACCCCTCCACTTT
TRBV6-4	-	TRBJ2-3	-	CASSAFGRTDTQYF	TGTGCCAGCAGCGCCTTCGGACGAACAGATACGCAGTATTTT
TRBV28	few	TRBJ2-1	TRBD2	CASSRRTSGLSYNEQFF	TGTGCCAGCAGCCGACGGACTAGCGGGCTCTCCTACAATGAGCAGTTCTTC
TRBV20-1	few	TRBJ1-1	-	CSARDTRAGMNTEAFF	TGCAGTGCTAGAGATACGAGGGCAGGCATGAACACTGAAGCTTTCTTT
TRBV7-2	-	TRBJ1-1	-	CASSSATGLTEAFF	TGTGCCAGCAGCTCCGCTACAGGGCTCACTGAAGCTTTCTTT
TRBV6-6	-	TRBJ2-1	TRBD1	CASSYRDSYNEQFF	TGTGCCAGCAGTTACAGGGACAGTTACAATGAGCAGTTCTTC
TRBV6-5	few	TRBJ1-6	-	CASSYQGLVSSYNSPLHF	TGTGCCAGCAGTTACCAAGGATTGGTGTCCTCCTATAATTCACCCCTCCACTTT
TRBV29-1	few	TRBJ2-7	-	CSVEGGNEQYF	TGCAGCGTTGAAGGCGGGAACGAGCAGTACTTC
TRBV11-2	-	TRBJ2-7	TRBD1	CASSGLTGGKSYEQYF	TGTGCCAGCAGCGGGCTGACAGGGGGAAAATCCTACGAGCAGTACTTC
TRBV12-3/TRBV12-4	-	TRBJ1-1	-	CASSLMRGTEAFF	TGTGCCAGCAGTTTAATGCGCGGCACTGAAGCTTTCTTT
TRBV24-1	few	TRBJ2-1	-	CATSDPNRARPNEQFF	TGTGCCACCAGTGATCCTAACAGGGCTCGTCCCAATGAGCAGTTCTTC
TRBV18	-	TRBJ1-3	-	CASSPVTEPGSGNTIYF	TGTGCCAGCTCACCAGTAACGGAACCAGGCTCTGGAAACACCATATATTTT
TRBV6-1	few	TRBJ1-5	TRBD1	CASSEDRGNQPQHF	TGTGCCAGCAGTGAGGACAGGGGCAATCAGCCCCAGCATTTT
TRBV15	-	TRBJ2-3	-	CATSRQGTSTDTQYF	TGTGCCACCAGCAGACAGGGGACCAGCACAGATACGCAGTATTTT
TRBV6-6	-	TRBJ2-5	TRBD2	CASSYPGPSGAETQYF	TGTGCCAGCAGTTACCCAGGGCCTAGCGGGGCTGAGACCCAGTACTTC
TRBV29-1	few	TRBJ2-5	-	CSVVLGPVGGTQYF	TGCAGCGTTGTGTTGGGCCCAGTCGGCGGGACCCAGTACTTC
TRBV10-3	few	TRBJ2-6	TRBD1	CAIHRGADVGANVLTF	TGTGCCATTCACAGGGGGGCCGATGTCGGGGCCAACGTCCTGACTTTC
TRBV5-6	-	TRBJ1-1	-	CASRDQLNTEAFF	TGTGCCAGCAGAGATCAACTGAACACTGAAGCTTTCTTT
TRBV7-9	-	TRBJ1-3	TRBD1	CASRQTGFGNTIYF	TGTGCCAGCAGACAGACAGGGTTTGGAAACACCATATATTTT
TRBV7-9	few	TRBJ2-7	TRBD2	CASVPQGLILYEQYF	TGTGCCAGCGTCCCCCAGGGACTAATCCTCTACGAGCAGTACTTC
TRBV7-2	few	TRBJ1-1	-	CASSSRQTMNTEAFF	TGTGCCAGCAGCTCCCGACAGACCATGAACACTGAAGCTTTCTTT
TRBV13	few	TRBJ2-1	TRBD2	CASSPSGALYNEQFF	TGTGCCAGCAGCCCGAGCGGGGCTTTATACAATGAGCAGTTCTTC
TRBV7-2	-	TRBJ2-3	-	CASTRDRSTDTQYF	TGTGCCAGCACCCGCGACAGGAGCACAGATACGCAGTATTTT
TRBV5-1	-	TRBJ2-3	TRBD2	CASSLRTSGGANTQYF	TGCGCCAGCAGCTTGAGGACTAGCGGGGGGGCGAATACGCAGTATTTT
TRBV6-6	-	TRBJ1-5	TRBD1	CASNKGQGVYSNQPQHF	TGTGCCAGCAATAAAGGGCAGGGGGTTTATAGCAATCAGCCCCAGCATTTT
TRBV5-1	few	TRBJ2-4	-	CASSPGGGIAKNIQYF	TGCGCCAGCAGCCCCGGTGGCGGGATAGCCAAAAACATTCAGTACTTC
TRBV20-1	-	TRBJ1-5	TRBD1	CSARGQGAQPQHF	TGCAGTGCTAGAGGACAGGGGGCCCAGCCCCAGCATTTT
TRBV5-4	-	TRBJ1-2	TRBD1	CASSLERQGANTF	TGTGCCAGCAGCTTGGAAAGACAGGGGGCCAACACCTTC
TRBV29-1	-	TRBJ1-2	-	CSVARTGYGYTF	TGCAGCGTGGCGAGGACGGGGTATGGCTACACCTTC
TRBV5-5	few	TRBJ1-4	-	CASSQGFTEKLFF	TGTGCCAGCTCACAGGGTTTTACTGAAAAACTGTTTTTT
TRBV7-2	many	TRBJ2-1	-	CASSLTRGADNEQFF	TGTGCCAGCAGCTTAACCAGGGGGGCAGACAATGAGCAGTTCTTC
TRBV24-1	few	TRBJ2-3	-	CATSDPGRFTDTQYF	TGTGCCACCAGTGACCCGGGGAGATTCACAGATACGCAGTATTTT
TRBV6-2/TRBV6-3	few	TRBJ2-1	-	CASSYSIGESPYNEQFF	TGTGCCAGCAGTTACTCGATCGGGGAGTCCCCCTACAATGAGCAGTTCTTC
TRBV7-2	-	TRBJ2-1	-	CASSLLLAYNEQFF	TGTGCCAGCAGCTTATTACTAGCCTACAATGAGCAGTTCTTC
TRBV27	-	TRBJ1-1	-	CASKVLGDTEAFF	TGTGCCAGCAAAGTGTTGGGGGACACTGAAGCTTTCTTT
TRBV5-1	few	TRBJ1-1	-	CASTLGEEMNTEAFF	TGCGCCAGCACCCTCGGGGAGGAAATGAACACTGAAGCTTTCTTT